This T cell receptor beta chain was recorded in a study of early T cells in non-severe SARS-CoV-2 infection. The CDR3 contains 15 residues. Germline lookup yields CDR1 SGHVS and CDR2 FQNEAQ. Trimming removed 11 bases from V and 2 bases from J, with 20 bases in between. This clonotype was observed a few times. TCRdb reprocessed the 5' RACE reads via MiXCR and lists one record per CDR3 protein. Counted here are roughly 40,000 distinct CDR3 sequences, roughly 7% occurring once; the ten biggest clones make up roughly 8%. This chain links TRBV7-8 with TRBJ2-3; D perhaps matches TRBD2 (5 bases). Sequenced material: whole blood. This receptor was taken from an adult who was a healthcare worker with PCR-confirmed SARS-CoV-2 infection or an uninfected control (not recorded which). CDR3: CAGRSGISPTDTQYF. CDR3 sequence (DNA): TGTGCCGGACGGTCGGGGATTAGCCCCACAGATACGCAGTATTTT.